Presented here are 5 T cell receptor beta chains from one specimen sequenced in a study of Tregs in tolerant kidney transplant recipients. Clones were read by immunoSEQ multiplex PCR, and TCRdb kept only the in-frame ones, dropping some. This sample has approximately 60,000 clones; around 80% occur once, and the top ten carry roughly 5.2%. The material sequenced was CD4+ T cells from blood. The receptors shown here come from a human donor in good health.

The rearrangement links TRBV11-2 to TRBJ2-7; D tentatively reads TRBD1 or TRBD2 (5 bases each). Trimming took off 0 bases at V and 4 bases at J, with 10 bases between the two ends. The germline gives CDR1 SGHAT, CDR2 FQNNGV. This CDR3 is built from 14 residues. The CDR3 reads CASSLEPGPYEQYF. CDR3 coding DNA: TGTGCCAGCAGCTTAGAGCCGGGACCGTACGAGCAGTACTTC.

The gene calls are TRBV25-1 and TRBJ1-1; D might be TRBD1 (5 bases). Germline CDR1 and CDR2: MGHDK and SYGVNS. The V end lost 6 bases, the J end lost 6 bases, and 14 bases lay between the germline ends. This CDR3 region has 13 residues. The CDR3 spells CASRGLGKAEAFF. In nucleotides, the CDR3 is TGTGCCAGCAGGGGGCTTGGGAAGGCTGAAGCTTTCTTT.

The chain links TRBV29-1 to TRBJ2-7, with D maybe TRBD1 (5 bases). The CDR3 extends over 12 amino acids. Germline loops: CDR1 SQVTM, CDR2 ANQGSEA. V was trimmed by 8 bases and J by 3 bases, leaving 14 bases between them. CDR3 coding DNA: TGCAGCTGGGGCAGCCATCACTACGAGCAGTACTTC. The encoded protein is CSWGSHHYEQYF.

CDR3 bases: TGTGCCAGCTCACCAAATAGATGGGGGGCACACTATGGCTACACCTTC. Amino acids: CASSPNRWGAHYGYTF. The chain has TRBV18 and TRBJ1-2; the D gene is possibly TRBD1 (6 bases). The CDR3 sequence is 16 residues long. Looked up from germline, CDR1 is KGHSH and CDR2 is LQKENI. Trimming pared 2 bases from V and 3 bases from J, leaving 16 bases between.

V and J are TRBV20-1 and TRBJ2-5; D remains unclear. V was clipped by 6 bases and J by 2 bases, with 4 bases between them. Germline assignment: CDR1 DFQATT and CDR2 SNEGSKA (reference sequence). The CDR3 has 10 amino acids. This CDR3 reads CSARQETQYF. The CDR3 DNA follows: TGCAGTGCCCGACAAGAGACCCAGTACTTC.